The clone carrying this T cell receptor beta chain is a singleton in its sample. This sample stems from a study of T cell responses to AZD1222 COVID-19 vaccine. Data came from immunoSEQ multiplex PCR; TCRdb stores just in-frame clones and leaves some out. The table lists more than 110,000 clones, nearly 95% of them singletons. Material: peripheral blood, obtained on day 0 of AZD1222 vaccination. The sequence was collected from an adult in good health.

The CDR3 sequence is CASSNVGYSNQPQHF. The CDR3 DNA follows: TGTGCCAGTAGTAATGTAGGTTATAGCAATCAGCCCCAGCATTTT. The J gene is TRBJ1-5, the V gene TRBV19; D call uncertain. This CDR3 contains 15 residues. V lost 4 bases and J 0 bases, leaving 10 bases between the germline ends. The germline CDR1 and CDR2 sequences are LNHDA and SQIVND (reference sequence).